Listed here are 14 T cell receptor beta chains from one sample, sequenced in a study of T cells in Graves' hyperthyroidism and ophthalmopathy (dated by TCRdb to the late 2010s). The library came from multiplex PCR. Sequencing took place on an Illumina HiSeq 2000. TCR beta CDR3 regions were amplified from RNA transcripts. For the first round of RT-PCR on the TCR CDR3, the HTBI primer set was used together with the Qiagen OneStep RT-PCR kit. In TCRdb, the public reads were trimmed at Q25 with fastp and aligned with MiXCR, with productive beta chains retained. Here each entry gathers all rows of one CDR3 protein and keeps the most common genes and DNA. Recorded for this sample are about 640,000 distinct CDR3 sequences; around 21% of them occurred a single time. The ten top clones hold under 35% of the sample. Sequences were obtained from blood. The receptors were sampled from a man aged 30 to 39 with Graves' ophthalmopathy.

The CDR3 protein is CASSLVGVANEQFF. The DNA of the CDR3 is TGTGCCAGCAGCTTGGTGGGGGTCGCCAATGAGCAGTTCTTC. This chain connects TRBV7-2 to TRBJ2-1, with D possibly called TRBD1 or TRBD2 (5 bases each). Germline V gives CDR1 SGHTA, CDR2 FQGNSA. The germline V and J ends were trimmed by 3 bases and 6 bases, with 12 bases remaining between them. The CDR3 is 14 amino acids.

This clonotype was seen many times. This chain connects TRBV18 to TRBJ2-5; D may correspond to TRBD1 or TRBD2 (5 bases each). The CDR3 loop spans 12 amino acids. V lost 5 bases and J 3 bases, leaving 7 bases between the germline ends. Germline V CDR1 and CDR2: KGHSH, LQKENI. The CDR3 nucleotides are TGTGCCAGCTCATTGGGGGAAGAGACCCAGTACTTC. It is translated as CASSLGEETQYF.

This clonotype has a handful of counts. The CDR3 sequence: CASSVTSAETQYF. The CDR3 bases are TGTGCCAGCAGCGTAACGAGTGCCGAGACCCAGTACTTC. The rearrangement joins TRBV9 to TRBJ2-5, with D uncertain. Germline values: CDR1 SGDLS, CDR2 YYNGEE. Trimming pared 1 base from V and 5 bases from J, leaving 9 bases between. The CDR3 length is 13 residues.

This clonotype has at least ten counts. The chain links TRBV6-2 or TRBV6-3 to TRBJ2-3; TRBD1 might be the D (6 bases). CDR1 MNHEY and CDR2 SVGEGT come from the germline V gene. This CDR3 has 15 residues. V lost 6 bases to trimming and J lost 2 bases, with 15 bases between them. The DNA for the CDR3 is TGTGCCAGCAGGGCCACGGGACAACTCACAGATACGCAGTATTTT. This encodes CASRATGQLTDTQYF.

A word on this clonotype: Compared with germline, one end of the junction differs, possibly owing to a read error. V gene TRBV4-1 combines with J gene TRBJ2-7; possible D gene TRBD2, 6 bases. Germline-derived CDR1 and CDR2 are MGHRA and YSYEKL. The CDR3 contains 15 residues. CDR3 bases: TGCACCAGCAGCCAAATTTCAACGGGGGTCTACGAGCAGTACTTC. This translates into CTSSQISTGVYEQYF.

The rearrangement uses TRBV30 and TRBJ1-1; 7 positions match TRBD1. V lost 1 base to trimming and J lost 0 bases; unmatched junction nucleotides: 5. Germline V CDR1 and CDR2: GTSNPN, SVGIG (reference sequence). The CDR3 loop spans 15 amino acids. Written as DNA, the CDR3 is TGTGCCTGGAGTGATAGGGGGCGGATGAACACTGAAGCTTTCTTT. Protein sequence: CAWSDRGRMNTEAFF.

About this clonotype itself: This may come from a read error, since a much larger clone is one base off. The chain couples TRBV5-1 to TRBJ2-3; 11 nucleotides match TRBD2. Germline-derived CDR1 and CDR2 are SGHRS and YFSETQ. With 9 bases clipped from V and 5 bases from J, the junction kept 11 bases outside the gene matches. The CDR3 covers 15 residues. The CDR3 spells CANSLELAGVDTQYF. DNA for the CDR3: TGCGCCAACAGTCTCGAACTAGCGGGAGTAGATACGCAGTATTTT. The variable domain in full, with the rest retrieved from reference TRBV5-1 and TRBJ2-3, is KAGVTQTPRYLIKTRGQQVTLSCSPISGHRSVSWYQQTPGQGLQFLFEYFSETQRNKGNFPGRFSGRQFSNSRSEMNVSTLELGDSALYLCANSLELAGVDTQYFGPGTRLTVL.

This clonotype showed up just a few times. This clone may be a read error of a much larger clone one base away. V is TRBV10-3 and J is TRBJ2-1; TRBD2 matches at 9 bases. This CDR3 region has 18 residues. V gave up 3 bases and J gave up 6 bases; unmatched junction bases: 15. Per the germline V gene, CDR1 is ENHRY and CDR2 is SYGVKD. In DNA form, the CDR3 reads TGTGCCATCAGTGAAGCCGGGACTAGCAGGACAATCCGCAATGAGCAGTTCTTC. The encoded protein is CAISEAGTSRTIRNEQFF.

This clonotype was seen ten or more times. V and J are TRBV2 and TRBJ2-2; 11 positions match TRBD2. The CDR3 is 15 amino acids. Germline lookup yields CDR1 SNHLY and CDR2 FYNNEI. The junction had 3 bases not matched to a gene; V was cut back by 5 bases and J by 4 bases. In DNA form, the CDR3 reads TGTGCCAGCAGTTCTAGCGGGAGGCGCACCGGGGAGCTGTTTTTT. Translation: CASSSSGRRTGELFF.

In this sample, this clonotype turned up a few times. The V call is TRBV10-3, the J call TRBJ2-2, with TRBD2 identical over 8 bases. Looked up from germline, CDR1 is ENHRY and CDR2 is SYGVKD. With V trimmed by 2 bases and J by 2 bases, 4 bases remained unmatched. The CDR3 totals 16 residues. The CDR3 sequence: CAISEGTSGNTGELFF. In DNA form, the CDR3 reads TGTGCCATCAGTGAGGGAACTAGCGGCAACACCGGGGAGCTGTTTTTT.

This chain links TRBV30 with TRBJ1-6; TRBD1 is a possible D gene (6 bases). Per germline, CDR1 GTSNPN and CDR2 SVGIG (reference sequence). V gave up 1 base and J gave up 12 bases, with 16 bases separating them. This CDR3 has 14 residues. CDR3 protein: CAWSGGGQWEPLHF. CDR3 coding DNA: TGTGCCTGGAGTGGAGGTGGACAGTGGGAACCCCTCCACTTT.

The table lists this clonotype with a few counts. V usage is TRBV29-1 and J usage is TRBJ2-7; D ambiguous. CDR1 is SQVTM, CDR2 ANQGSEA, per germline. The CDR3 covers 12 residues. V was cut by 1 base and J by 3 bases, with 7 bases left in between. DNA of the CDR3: TGCAGCGTTGAAGGCGACGTCTACGAGCAGTACTTC. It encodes CSVEGDVYEQYF.

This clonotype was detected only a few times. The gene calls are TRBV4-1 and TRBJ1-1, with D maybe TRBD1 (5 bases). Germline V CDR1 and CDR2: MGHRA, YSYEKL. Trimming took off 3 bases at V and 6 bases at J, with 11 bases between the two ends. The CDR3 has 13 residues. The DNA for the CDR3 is TGCGCCAGCAGCCACGCAGGGCACGCTGAAGCTTTCTTT. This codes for CASSHAGHAEAFF.

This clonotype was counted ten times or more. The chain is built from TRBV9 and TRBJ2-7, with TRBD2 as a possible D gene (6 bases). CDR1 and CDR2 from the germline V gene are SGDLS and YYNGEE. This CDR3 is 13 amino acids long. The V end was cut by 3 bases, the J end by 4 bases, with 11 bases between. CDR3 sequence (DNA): TGTGCCAGCAGCGCAGGGACTCCGTACGAGCAGTACTTC. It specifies CASSAGTPYEQYF.